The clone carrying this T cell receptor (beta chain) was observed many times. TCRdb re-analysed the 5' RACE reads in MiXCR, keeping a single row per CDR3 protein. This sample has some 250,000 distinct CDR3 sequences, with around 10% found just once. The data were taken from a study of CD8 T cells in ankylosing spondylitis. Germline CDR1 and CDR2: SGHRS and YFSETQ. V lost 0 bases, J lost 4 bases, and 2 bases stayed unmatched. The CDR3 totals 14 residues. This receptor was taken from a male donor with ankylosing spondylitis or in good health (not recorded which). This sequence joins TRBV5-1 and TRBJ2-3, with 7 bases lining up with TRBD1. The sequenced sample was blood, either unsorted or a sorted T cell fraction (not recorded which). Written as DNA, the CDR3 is TGCGCCAGCAGCTTGGGACAGGGTTCAGATACGCAGTATTTT. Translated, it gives CASSLGQGSDTQYF.